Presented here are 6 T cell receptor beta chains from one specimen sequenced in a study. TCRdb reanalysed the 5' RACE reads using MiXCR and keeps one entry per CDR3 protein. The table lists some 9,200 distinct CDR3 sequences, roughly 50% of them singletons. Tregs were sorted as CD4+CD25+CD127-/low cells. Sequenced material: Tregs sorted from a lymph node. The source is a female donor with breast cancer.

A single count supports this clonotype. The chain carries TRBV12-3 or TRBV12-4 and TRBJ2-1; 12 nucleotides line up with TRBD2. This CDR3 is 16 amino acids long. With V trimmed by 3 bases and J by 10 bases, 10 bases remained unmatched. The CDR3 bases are TGTGCCAGCAGTTTGATGGCTAGCGGGAGGGCCTGGGAGCAGTTCTTC. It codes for CASSLMASGRAWEQFF.

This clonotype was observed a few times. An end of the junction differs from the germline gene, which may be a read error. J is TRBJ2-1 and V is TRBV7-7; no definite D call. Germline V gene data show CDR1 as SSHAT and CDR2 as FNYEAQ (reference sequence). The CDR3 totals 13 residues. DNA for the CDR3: TGTGCTAGCAGCTTGGGTCAGTTCAATGAGCAGTTCTTC. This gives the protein CASSLGQFNEQFF.

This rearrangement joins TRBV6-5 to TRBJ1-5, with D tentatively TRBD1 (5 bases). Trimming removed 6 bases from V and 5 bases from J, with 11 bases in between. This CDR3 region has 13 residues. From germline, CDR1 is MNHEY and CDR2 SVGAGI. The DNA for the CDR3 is TGTGCCAGCAGCCGACTAGGGGATCAGCCCCAGCATTTT. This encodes CASSRLGDQPQHF.

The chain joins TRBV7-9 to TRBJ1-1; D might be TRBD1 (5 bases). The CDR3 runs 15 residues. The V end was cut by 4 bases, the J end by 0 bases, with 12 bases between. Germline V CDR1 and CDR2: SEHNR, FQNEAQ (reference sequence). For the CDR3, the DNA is TGTGCCAGCAGCTCCGCCGGGGGATTGAACACTGAAGCTTTCTTT. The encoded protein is CASSSAGGLNTEAFF.

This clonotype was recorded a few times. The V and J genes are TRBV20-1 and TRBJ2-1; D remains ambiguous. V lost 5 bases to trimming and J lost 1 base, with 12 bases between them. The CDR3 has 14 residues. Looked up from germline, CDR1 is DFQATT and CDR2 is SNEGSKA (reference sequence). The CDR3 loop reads CSAHHTRSYNEQFF. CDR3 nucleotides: TGCAGTGCTCATCATACGCGTTCCTACAATGAGCAGTTCTTC.

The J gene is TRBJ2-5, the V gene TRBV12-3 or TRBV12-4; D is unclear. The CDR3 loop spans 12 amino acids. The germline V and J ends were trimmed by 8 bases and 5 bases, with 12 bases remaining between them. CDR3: CASGPSTETQYF. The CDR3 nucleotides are TGTGCCAGCGGACCGTCCACGGAGACCCAGTACTTC.